This TCR beta chain was retrieved from a study of graft-versus-host responses after intestinal transplantation. Study-wide background: Uniformly, recipients were administered anti-thymocyte globulin induction with subsequent tacrolimus and steroids for about 3 years.

Responder cells labeled with CFSE (around 200,000) were co-plated with irradiated stimulator cells labeled with violet dye (around 200,000). Study results and caveats: Patients with graft-donor T cell macrochimerism had high graft-versus-host to host-versus-graft clonal ratios in allografts.

V was cut by 1 base and J by 3 bases, with 7 bases left in between. CDR1 and CDR2 from the germline V gene are LGHNA and YSLEER. This CDR3 contains 13 residues. Profiled with immunoSEQ multiplex PCR; TCRdb holds only in-frame clones, not every one. The data contain about 7,200 clones, 20% to 25% of them singletons. The chain is built from TRBV4-3 and TRBJ2-7; D gene ambiguous. The receptor's source is a human patient who was an organ donor for intestinal transplantation. This sample comprised alloreactive CD4+ T cells from a mixed lymphocyte reaction culture, obtained before transplantation. Subset in this sample: CFSE-low proliferating T cells sorted from roughly 6-day pre-transplant mixed lymphocyte reaction (GvH or HvG direction). The CDR3 DNA is TGCGCCAGCAGCCAAGTCCGCAGCTACGAGCAGTACTTC. As protein: CASSQVRSYEQYF.